This T cell receptor (beta chain) was recovered during a study of blood T cell repertoires in COVID-19. The assay was immunoSEQ multiplex PCR, and TCRdb's table has in-frame clones only and misses some. The table includes 160,000 or so clones, about four fifths detected once. Material: PBMCs or T cells enriched from blood (not recorded which). The receptor was isolated from a woman aged 55-69 years who had recovered from COVID-19.

The CDR3 sequence: CASSLVAGNYGYTF. The CDR3 DNA is TGTGCCAGCAGCTTAGTGGCAGGGAACTATGGCTACACCTTC. This chain links TRBV7-9 with TRBJ1-2; the D gene is possibly TRBD1 (5 bases). Germline V gene lookup returns CDR1 SEHNR and CDR2 FQNEAQ (reference sequence). Trimming shortened V by 1 base and J by 2 bases, and 8 bases separated the two germline ends. The CDR3 sequence is 14 residues long.